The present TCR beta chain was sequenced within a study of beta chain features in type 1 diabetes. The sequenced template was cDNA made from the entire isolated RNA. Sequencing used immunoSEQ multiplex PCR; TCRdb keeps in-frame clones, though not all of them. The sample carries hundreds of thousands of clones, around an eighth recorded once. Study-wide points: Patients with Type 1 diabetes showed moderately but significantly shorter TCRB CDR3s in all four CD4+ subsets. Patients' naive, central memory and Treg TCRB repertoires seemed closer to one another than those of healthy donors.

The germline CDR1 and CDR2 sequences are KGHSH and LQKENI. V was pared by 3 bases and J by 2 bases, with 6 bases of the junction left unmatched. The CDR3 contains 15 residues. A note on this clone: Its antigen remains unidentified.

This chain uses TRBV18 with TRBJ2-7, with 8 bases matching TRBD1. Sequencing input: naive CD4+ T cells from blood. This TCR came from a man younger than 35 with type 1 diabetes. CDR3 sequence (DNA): TGTGCCAGCTCACCCAGCTTGGACAGGGCCTACGAGCAGTACTTC. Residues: CASSPSLDRAYEQYF.